This T cell receptor (beta chain) was captured by sequencing in a study of shared clonotypes between healthy human individuals. This CDR3 comprises 16 residues. CDR1 is SGHRS and CDR2 is YFSETQ in the germline V gene. V lost 0 bases to trimming and J lost 4 bases, with 17 bases between them. As defined, naive CD8 cells were CD45RO-negative and positively selected for CCR7, with terminally differentiated effector memory CD45RA+ cells excluded. Splitting of each subset's genomic DNA was done evenly across several immunoSEQ plates. Assay used: immunoSEQ multiplex PCR; TCRdb lists only in-frame clones, some missing. The sample has approximately 1.9 million clones; approximately 92% are singletons.

The rearrangement links TRBV5-1 to TRBJ2-7; weak D call: TRBD1 (6 bases). Sequenced sample: naive CD8+ T cells from PBMCs. This receptor was obtained from a man aged 18 to 29 in good health. Some clones in this sample may be carry-over from other donors' samples. CDR3 nucleotide sequence: TGCGCCAGCAGCTTGGGCCTGGGGACAACCCTATACGAGCAGTACTTC. This encodes CASSLGLGTTLYEQYF. The variable domain in full, completed from reference TRBV5-1 and TRBJ2-7, reads KAGVTQTPRYLIKTRGQQVTLSCSPISGHRSVSWYQQTPGQGLQFLFEYFSETQRNKGNFPGRFSGRQFSNSRSEMNVSTLELGDSALYLCASSLGLGTTLYEQYFGPGTRLTVT.